A few counts support the clone carrying this T cell receptor beta chain. What it recognizes is unknown. This specimen comes from a study of T-cell memory formation after mild COVID-19. Across the study: Clusters were largely donor specific.

5'RACE with constant-segment primers yielded barcoded, UMI-tagged TCR alpha and TCR beta cDNA libraries. TCRdb recomputed calls from the 5' RACE reads with MiXCR, one row per CDR3 protein. The sample holds just over 150,000 distinct CDR3 sequences; roughly 30% are singletons and the top ten take more than 10%. Overall study findings and caveats: The finding that pre-infection memory included some responding clones suggested that cross-reactive memory joined. The CD4+ clones that contracted clustered mainly within CM and EM, and the CD8+ clones concentrated in EMRA.

The CDR3 runs to 15 residues. V was clipped by 5 bases and J by 4 bases, with 15 bases between them. Germline lookup yields CDR1 PRHDT and CDR2 FYEKMQ (reference sequence). The TCR comes from an adult woman who had mild COVID-19 (a few samples of this study predate the infection). Cell type and time point are not known. V is TRBV13 and J is TRBJ2-1; possibly TRBD1 or TRBD2 for D (5 bases each). Specimen: PBMCs or a T cell subset sorted from them (not recorded which). The CDR3 loop is CASSDRDGRYNEQFF. The CDR3 DNA sequence: TGTGCCAGCAGCGACCGGGACGGTCGATACAATGAGCAGTTCTTC.